This entry lists 31 T cell receptor beta chains sequenced from one sample in a study of Graves' ophthalmopathy and Graves' hyperthyroidism. CDR3 regions of TCR beta were amplified from RNA transcripts. An opening RT-PCR round employed HTBI primers and preceded a second-round multiplex PCR. TCRdb re-derived calls from the multiplex PCR reads in MiXCR, one entry per CDR3 protein. The profile covers roughly 350,000 distinct CDR3 sequences, with roughly 15% appearing a single time and roughly 2.6% taken by the ten largest. Specimen: peripheral blood. The receptors stem from an adult woman with stable Graves' hyperthyroidism.

This clonotype was observed a few times. This chain joins TRBV7-2 and TRBJ2-3; D might be TRBD2 (5 bases). Trimming pared 6 bases from V and 4 bases from J, leaving 20 bases between. In germline, CDR1 is SGHTA, CDR2 FQGNSA. This CDR3 region has 16 residues. CDR3 residues: CASSCPSPSGADTQYF. Here the CDR3 DNA reads TGTGCCAGCAGTTGTCCCTCTCCCTCCGGGGCAGATACGCAGTATTTT.

This clonotype was seen at least ten times. The chain carries TRBV7-9 and TRBJ2-7; TRBD1 agrees at 9 bases. The ends lost 3 bases at V and 3 bases at J; junction bases unmatched: 6. CDR1 and CDR2 (germline): SEHNR, FQNEAQ (reference sequence). The CDR3 spans 15 residues. The DNA of the CDR3 is TGTGCCAGCAGCTTGGGACAGGGATTAAGCTACGAGCAGTACTTC. Translating it yields CASSLGQGLSYEQYF. Full variable domain (remainder filled in from reference TRBV7-9 and TRBJ2-7): DTGVSQNPRHKITKRGQNVTFRCDPISEHNRLYWYRQTLGQGPEFLTYFQNEAQLEKSRLLSDRFSAERPKGSFSTLEIQRTEQGDSAMYLCASSLGQGLSYEQYFGPGTRLTVT.

This clonotype was detected many times. The rearrangement links TRBV12-3 or TRBV12-4 to TRBJ2-7; D ambiguous. The CDR3 has 13 residues. V was shortened by 3 bases and J by 0 bases, with 6 bases between the two germline ends. CDR3 nucleotides: TGTGCCAGCAGTTTGGGGAACTCCTACGAGCAGTACTTC. It is translated as CASSLGNSYEQYF.

This clonotype has a count of ten or more. The chain employs TRBV12-3 or TRBV12-4 and TRBJ1-2, with D perhaps matching TRBD1 (5 bases). Trimming removed 3 bases from V and 7 bases from J, with 12 bases in between. This CDR3 region has 13 residues. CDR3 residues: CASSLQDRVGYTF. CDR3 sequence (DNA): TGTGCCAGCAGTTTGCAAGACAGAGTTGGCTACACCTTC.

In this sample, this clonotype turned up many times. The chain employs TRBV28 and TRBJ2-7; a weak D match, TRBD2 (6 bases). Germline V gives CDR1 MDHEN, CDR2 SYDVKM. V lost 3 bases and J 0 bases, leaving 15 bases between the germline ends. This CDR3 comprises 16 residues. The CDR3 DNA follows: TGTGCCAGCAGTTTTCATGGTAGCGGCCGCTCCTACGAGCAGTACTTC. As protein: CASSFHGSGRSYEQYF.

In its sample, this clonotype was seen a few times. J is TRBJ2-7 and V is TRBV7-8; possibly TRBD2 for D (7 bases). The V gene lost 2 bases and the J gene lost 4 bases, with 15 bases spanning the gap. The CDR3 consists of 15 residues. The V gene's germline CDR1 is SGHVS and CDR2 FQNEAQ. CDR3 sequence reads: CASSLYSGGAYEQYF. The CDR3 coding sequence is TGTGCCAGCAGCTTATATAGTGGGGGGGCTTACGAGCAGTACTTC.

This clonotype was seen a few times. The chain links TRBV3-1 to TRBJ2-7, with TRBD1 identical over 7 bases. Trimming cost V 1 base and J 2 bases; bases outside gene matches: 5. This CDR3 has 15 amino acids. Germline V CDR1 and CDR2: LGHDT, YNNKEL (reference sequence). This chain's CDR3 is CASSQVWDSTYEQYF. The DNA of the CDR3 is TGTGCCAGCAGCCAAGTCTGGGACAGTACCTACGAGCAGTACTTC.

This clonotype has at least ten counts. The rearrangement links TRBV7-2 to TRBJ1-2; 11 bases fit TRBD1. V trimming: 6 bases; J trimming: 5 bases; junction bases outside the gene matches: 8. CDR1 is SGHTA, CDR2 FQGNSA, per germline. The CDR3 sequence is 15 residues long. The CDR3, as DNA: TGTGCCAGCAGACAAACCGGGACAGGGGGTTATGGCTACACCTTC. Residues: CASRQTGTGGYGYTF.

This clonotype was seen only a few times. This chain joins TRBV4-1 and TRBJ2-7; 7 bases are shared with TRBD1. V lost 1 base to trimming and J lost 2 bases; unmatched junction nucleotides: 5. CDR3 length: 15 residues. The germline gives CDR1 MGHRA, CDR2 YSYEKL. The CDR3 DNA follows: TGCGCCAGCAGCCAAGTAACAGGGGATCCCTACGAGCAGTACTTC. The encoded protein is CASSQVTGDPYEQYF.

The chain is built from TRBV7-2 and TRBJ2-5, with 9 bases lining up with TRBD2. The V gene end was trimmed by 0 bases and the J gene end by 2 bases; junction bases not matched to a gene: 7. This CDR3 has 17 residues. Germline lookup yields CDR1 SGHTA and CDR2 FQGNSA. The CDR3, as DNA: TGTGCCAGCAGCTTAGCGGTACTAGCGGGTCAACAAGAGACCCAGTACTTC. Its protein product is CASSLAVLAGQQETQYF.

CDR3 protein: CASSWTQRTLAKNIQYF. In DNA form, the CDR3 reads TGCGCCAGCAGCTGGACGCAGCGGACTCTAGCCAAAAACATTCAGTACTTC. V and J are TRBV5-1 and TRBJ2-4, with a tentative D call TRBD2 (5 bases). There are 17 residues in the CDR3. Germline V gene lookup returns CDR1 SGHRS and CDR2 YFSETQ. V gave up 3 bases and J gave up 0 bases, with 16 bases separating them.

This chain connects TRBV7-8 to TRBJ1-5; perhaps TRBD1 as D (6 bases). The germline V gene encodes CDR1 SGHVS and CDR2 FQNEAQ. This CDR3 is built from 16 residues. Trimming removed 1 base from V and 4 bases from J, with 14 bases in between. The CDR3 reads CASSLGYGQGNQPQHF. CDR3 bases: TGTGCCAGCAGCTTAGGGTACGGGCAGGGGAATCAGCCCCAGCATTTT. Variable domain in full (rest from reference TRBV7-8 and TRBJ1-5): GAGVSQSPRYKVAKRGQDVALRCDPISGHVSLFWYQQALGQGPEFLTYFQNEAQLDKSGLPSDRFFAERPEGSVSTLKIQRTQQEDSAVYLCASSLGYGQGNQPQHFGDGTRLSIL.

This chain connects TRBV30 to TRBJ1-1; tentatively, D is TRBD1 (6 bases). Germline CDR1 GTSNPN, CDR2 SVGIG (reference sequence). V was pared by 4 bases and J by 6 bases, with 12 bases between. The CDR3 totals 12 residues. As DNA, the CDR3 is TGTGCCTGGACCAACGGACAGCCTGAAGCTTTCTTT. It yields the protein CAWTNGQPEAFF.

The V gene is TRBV6-1, the J gene TRBJ2-7; TRBD2 might be the D (6 bases). From germline, CDR1 is MNHNS and CDR2 SASEGT. The length of the CDR3 is 13 residues. Between the trimmed V and J ends, which lost 6 bases and 4 bases, there was a span of 13 bases. CDR3 DNA: TGTGCCAGCAGGGGAGGACATCCGTACGAGCAGTACTTC. Its translation is CASRGGHPYEQYF.

This chain uses TRBV18 with TRBJ1-1; no reliable D call. Trimming pared 3 bases from V and 1 base from J, leaving 15 bases between. The CDR3 has 16 residues. Germline CDR1 reads KGHSH; CDR2 reads LQKENI. The CDR3 sequence is CASSPQGKGSNTEAFF. CDR3 in DNA: TGTGCCAGCTCACCGCAAGGTAAAGGCTCGAACACTGAAGCTTTCTTT.

This clonotype was detected many times. Here the CDR3 reads CSALQGFNYEQYF. CDR3 nucleotide sequence: TGCAGTGCTTTACAGGGATTTAACTACGAGCAGTACTTC. V usage is TRBV20-1 and J usage is TRBJ2-7; D is possibly TRBD1 (6 bases). The CDR3 loop spans 13 amino acids. Trimming shortened V by 5 bases and J by 3 bases, and 14 bases separated the two germline ends. From germline, CDR1 is DFQATT and CDR2 SNEGSKA (reference sequence).

This clonotype appeared many times. The chain uses TRBV5-1 and TRBJ2-7; TRBD2 agrees at 12 bases. The J segment lost 1 base and the V segment lost 5 bases, leaving 7 bases of the junction unmatched. Looked up from germline, CDR1 is SGHRS and CDR2 is YFSETQ. This CDR3 comprises 16 residues. The CDR3 nucleotides are TGCGCCAGCAGGGGGAGCACTAGCGGGAGGTCCTACGAGCAGTACTTC. Protein sequence: CASRGSTSGRSYEQYF.

This clonotype has at least ten counts. V usage is TRBV10-3 and J usage is TRBJ2-5; 14 bases align to TRBD2. Germline CDR1 and CDR2: ENHRY and SYGVKD. V gave up 3 bases and J gave up 5 bases; unmatched junction bases: 17. The CDR3 loop spans 20 amino acids. The CDR3 DNA reads TGTGCCATCAGTGAAAAAAGAGCACCCCAGGGACTAGCGGGAGACGAGACCCAGTACTTC. It codes for CAISEKRAPQGLAGDETQYF.

This clonotype was seen ten or more times. V is TRBV28 and J is TRBJ1-5; D not resolved. Trimming cost V 2 bases and J 0 bases, with 8 bases left between them. Germline CDR1 is MDHEN and CDR2 is SYDVKM. The CDR3 covers 15 residues. CDR3 nucleotides: TGTGCCAGCAGTTTAGCCGAGAATAGCAATCAGCCCCAGCATTTT. Translating gives CASSLAENSNQPQHF.

The table lists this clonotype with many counts. The chain is built from TRBV2 and TRBJ1-5; no definite D call. Trimming cost V 7 bases and J 3 bases, with 19 bases left between them. The germline CDR1 and CDR2 sequences are SNHLY and FYNNEI. CDR3 size: 16 residues. CDR3 coding DNA: TGTGCCAGCACCGGAGGGCCAACCCCCTCCAATCAGCCCCAGCATTTT. Translating it yields CASTGGPTPSNQPQHF. The full variable domain, in which reference TRBV2 and TRBJ1-5 provide the parts outside the CDR3, is EPEVTQTPSHQVTQMGQEVILRCVPISNHLYFYWYRQILGQKVEFLVSFYNNEISEKSEIFDDQFSVERPDGSNFTLKIRSTKLEDSAMYFCASTGGPTPSNQPQHFGDGTRLSIL.

Many counts were recorded for this clonotype. The chain is built from TRBV29-1 and TRBJ2-5; the D is unclear. Germline V lookup: CDR1 SQVTM, CDR2 ANQGSEA. Trimming pared 2 bases from V and 1 base from J, leaving 11 bases between. This CDR3 has 14 amino acids. The CDR3: CSVELISIQETQYF. CDR3 nucleotide sequence: TGCAGCGTTGAACTGATCAGCATCCAAGAGACCCAGTACTTC.

The table lists this clonotype with many counts. V gene TRBV12-3 or TRBV12-4 combines with J gene TRBJ1-5; unclear D gene. This CDR3 comprises 16 residues. The V gene lost 1 base and the J gene lost 0 bases, with 10 bases spanning the gap. CDR3: CASSLGQPYSNQPQHF. DNA of the CDR3: TGTGCCAGCAGTTTAGGCCAGCCGTATAGCAATCAGCCCCAGCATTTT.

This clonotype was observed at least ten times. CDR3 residues: CASSFSPTGNEQFF. The CDR3 bases are TGTGCCAGCAGCTTCTCCCCTACGGGGAATGAGCAGTTCTTC. The chain joins TRBV7-8 to TRBJ2-1; possibly TRBD2 for D (5 bases). The V and J ends lost 3 bases and 7 bases respectively, with 13 bases between them. The CDR3 covers 14 residues. Germline CDR1 SGHVS, CDR2 FQNEAQ. The whole variable domain, remainder taken from reference TRBV7-8 and TRBJ2-1, is GAGVSQSPRYKVAKRGQDVALRCDPISGHVSLFWYQQALGQGPEFLTYFQNEAQLDKSGLPSDRFFAERPEGSVSTLKIQRTQQEDSAVYLCASSFSPTGNEQFFGPGTRLTVL.

V gene TRBV9 combines with J gene TRBJ2-2; 8 nucleotides match TRBD2. Trimming removed 4 bases from V and 1 base from J; junction bases left unmatched: 12. Germline CDR1 and CDR2: SGDLS and YYNGEE. CDR3 length: 18 residues. CDR3 sequence reads: CASSTHRHSGKNTGELFF. Written as DNA, the CDR3 is TGTGCCAGCAGCACTCACCGTCATAGCGGGAAGAACACCGGGGAGCTGTTTTTT.

The chain has TRBV25-1 and TRBJ2-5; D is possibly TRBD1 (5 bases). Trimming took 4 bases from V and 5 from J, leaving 20 bases between them. Looked up from germline, CDR1 is MGHDK and CDR2 is SYGVNS. The CDR3 runs 16 residues. The CDR3 DNA reads TGTGCCAGCAGTGCTCCTAGGGTGGGGCCCCGGGAGACCCAGTACTTC. As protein: CASSAPRVGPRETQYF.

This clonotype was observed many times. The genes are TRBV7-2 and TRBJ2-6; D is undetermined. CDR1 is SGHTA and CDR2 is FQGNSA in the germline V gene. This CDR3 spans 13 amino acids. V dropped 5 bases and J dropped 4 bases, with 6 bases sitting between them. The CDR3 loop is CASSRLGANVLTF. Here the CDR3 DNA reads TGTGCCAGCAGCCGACTCGGGGCCAACGTCCTGACTTTC.

This clonotype was found a few times. The chain carries TRBV7-9 and TRBJ2-1; TRBD2 matches 9 bases. From germline, CDR1 is SEHNR and CDR2 FQNEAQ (reference sequence). The CDR3 has 15 residues. Trimming removed 4 bases from V and 6 bases from J; junction bases left unmatched: 7. The CDR3 nucleotides are TGTGCCAGCAGCTCTAGCGGGAAAAGGGGCAATGAGCAGTTCTTC. Translating it yields CASSSSGKRGNEQFF.

This clonotype was found a few times. A much larger clone lies a single base off, so this may be a read error. The genes are TRBV28 and TRBJ1-2; the D is unclear. Germline V gene sequence: CDR1 MDHEN, CDR2 SYDVKM. V shed 6 bases and J shed 4 bases, with 12 bases lying between them. The CDR3 is made up of 13 amino acids. The CDR3, as DNA: TGTGCCAGCAGCCAGGACGGAATCTATGGCTACACCTTC. It encodes CASSQDGIYGYTF.

This clonotype was found many times. The J gene is TRBJ1-2, the V gene TRBV20-1; tentatively, D is TRBD1 (6 bases). V lost 2 bases to trimming and J lost 0 bases, with 16 bases between them. CDR1 and CDR2 (germline): DFQATT, SNEGSKA (reference sequence). CDR3 length: 16 amino acids. CDR3 protein: CSARRHGDTTNYGYTF. In DNA form, the CDR3 reads TGCAGTGCTAGACGACACGGGGACACGACTAACTATGGCTACACCTTC.

There are many counts of this clonotype. The gene calls are TRBV28 and TRBJ2-7; 10 bases fit TRBD2. The CDR3 totals 16 residues. Germline CDR1 MDHEN, CDR2 SYDVKM. J gave up 2 bases and V 3 bases, and 7 bases lay outside the gene matches. As DNA, the CDR3 is TGTGCCAGCAGTTTCCGCGCTAGCGGGAGCCCCTACGAGCAGTACTTC. Its protein product is CASSFRASGSPYEQYF. The full variable domain, its missing parts supplied by reference TRBV28 and TRBJ2-7, is DVKVTQSSRYLVKRTGEKVFLECVQDMDHENMFWYRQDPGLGLRLIYFSYDVKMKEKGDIPEGYSVSREKKERFSLILESASTNQTSMYLCASSFRASGSPYEQYFGPGTRLTVT.

The table lists this clonotype with many counts. A junction boundary mismatches the germline segment, possibly from a read error. The rearrangement uses TRBV7-7 and TRBJ2-5; 9 bases are shared with TRBD1. Germline loops: CDR1 SSHAT, CDR2 FNYEAQ (reference sequence). This CDR3 spans 14 amino acids. This CDR3 is CASSRGTGSETQYF. DNA of the CDR3: TGTGCTAGCAGCAGGGGGACAGGGAGTGAGACCCAGTACTTC.